One and the same sample provided the 18 T cell receptor beta chains below, sequenced in a study of PD-1 blockade in classical Hodgkin lymphoma. This table comes from immunoSEQ multiplex PCR, and its TCRdb copy is limited to in-frame clones, with some not included. This table holds tens of thousands of clones, 70% to 90% found once. Time point denoted: cycle 4 day 1 (C4D1), after 6 weeks of nivolumab. Exposure to brentuximab vedotin varied, and each patient had relapsed following autologous stem cell transplantation. Material: peripheral blood mononuclear cells (PBMCs), obtained before the fourth cycle of nivolumab. The receptors were gathered from a human donor with classical Hodgkin lymphoma.

In nucleotides, the CDR3 is TGTGCCAGCAGTTCCTCCGGGACAGGGCGCCACGAGCAGTACTTC. It yields the protein CASSSSGTGRHEQYF. This rearrangement joins TRBV25-1 to TRBJ2-7; 9 positions match TRBD1. The ends lost 5 bases at V and 5 bases at J; junction bases unmatched: 10. CDR3 length equals 15 residues. CDR1 is MGHDK, CDR2 SYGVNS, per germline.

The V call is TRBV5-1, the J call TRBJ1-4, with TRBD1 matching over 7 bases. This CDR3 spans 15 amino acids. Unmatched junction bases numbered 11, after V lost 4 bases and J lost 8 bases. Germline values: CDR1 SGHRS, CDR2 YFSETQ. This CDR3 reads CASSTTGDGSEKLFF. CDR3 nucleotides: TGCGCCAGCAGCACAACAGGGGATGGGAGCGAAAAACTGTTTTTT.

The V call is TRBV11-2, the J call TRBJ1-4; D call uncertain. Trimming removed 5 bases from V and 5 bases from J, with 18 bases in between. Germline loops: CDR1 SGHAT, CDR2 FQNNGV. This CDR3 is 16 amino acids long. The CDR3 region has the DNA TGTGCCAGCAGCCCAGACGTAGGGTGGTTGAATGAAAAACTGTTTTTT. This translates into CASSPDVGWLNEKLFF.

This rearrangement joins TRBV6-5 to TRBJ2-7, with 11 bases fitting TRBD1. The CDR3 has 14 residues. V lost 4 bases, J lost 5 bases, and 4 bases stayed unmatched. Germline V gene data show CDR1 as MNHEY and CDR2 as SVGAGI. This CDR3 is CASSSGQGVNEQYF. The DNA of the CDR3 is TGTGCCAGCAGTTCGGGACAGGGGGTGAACGAGCAGTACTTC.

This rearrangement joins TRBV19 to TRBJ1-5; 10 bases match TRBD1. CDR1 and CDR2 (germline): LNHDA, SQIVND (reference sequence). J was trimmed by 15 bases and V by 3 bases; bases with no gene match: 8. The CDR3 has 13 residues. The CDR3 nucleotides are TGTGCCAGTAGTATCCCGGGACAGGGGTCTCGGCATTTT. This gives the protein CASSIPGQGSRHF. The variable domain in full, completed from reference TRBV19 and TRBJ1-5, reads DGGITQSPKYLFRKEGQNVTLSCEQNLNHDAMYWYRQDPGQGLRLIYYSQIVNDFQKGDIAEGYSVSREKKESFPLTVTSAQKNPTAFYLCASSIPGQGSRHFGDGTRLSIL.

V usage is TRBV5-8 and J usage is TRBJ2-2; 7 nucleotides line up with TRBD1. Germline V lookup: CDR1 SGHTS, CDR2 YDEGEE. Unmatched junction bases numbered 9, after V lost 10 bases and J lost 0 bases. The length of the CDR3 is 15 residues. The CDR3 DNA reads TGTGCCGGTAGGGACAGACTTACGAACACCGGGGAGCTGTTTTTT. Translation: CAGRDRLTNTGELFF.

This clone showed up just a few times. V usage is TRBV4-2 and J usage is TRBJ1-4; no definite D call. The CDR3 covers 15 residues. V was trimmed by 4 bases and J by 4 bases, leaving 13 bases between them. The V gene's germline CDR1 is LGHNA and CDR2 YNFKEQ. This chain's CDR3 is CASSPRAEVNEKLFF. The CDR3 DNA follows: TGTGCCAGCAGCCCGAGGGCAGAAGTTAATGAAAAACTGTTTTTT.

The V call is TRBV6-6, the J call TRBJ1-5; TRBD1 matches at 12 bases. The germline gives CDR1 MNHNY, CDR2 SVGAGI (reference sequence). V was pared by 7 bases and J by 7 bases, with 8 bases of the junction left unmatched. The CDR3 is 15 amino acids. The CDR3 sequence: CASTIGTGGGQPQHF. CDR3 bases: TGTGCCAGCACCATCGGGACAGGGGGCGGGCAGCCCCAGCATTTT.

This chain's CDR3 is CASSVLSTDTQYF. The CDR3 DNA follows: TGCGCCAGCAGTGTCTTAAGCACAGATACGCAGTATTTT. The rearrangement joins TRBV10-1 to TRBJ2-3; D not certain. Trimming shortened V by 4 bases and J by 0 bases, and 5 bases separated the two germline ends. Germline-derived CDR1 and CDR2 are WNHNN and SYGVQD (reference sequence). The CDR3 totals 13 residues.

For this clone: The identical CDR3 is also encoded by other nucleotide sequences in the sample. V is TRBV5-1 and J is TRBJ2-7, with 7 bases aligning to TRBD2. Germline V CDR1 and CDR2: SGHRS, YFSETQ. The CDR3 is 14 residues long. With 4 bases clipped from V and 0 bases from J, the junction kept 4 bases outside the gene matches. CDR3 DNA: TGCGCCAGCAGCCTCGGGGGGAACTCCTACGAGCAGTACTTC. Encoded protein: CASSLGGNSYEQYF.

The chain uses TRBV7-9 and TRBJ2-5, with unresolved D. This CDR3 is built from 13 residues. Trimming cost V 5 bases and J 5 bases, with 12 bases left between them. Germline V lookup: CDR1 SEHNR, CDR2 FQNEAQ (reference sequence). Here the CDR3 reads CASSPRSWETQYF. The DNA of the CDR3 is TGTGCCAGCAGCCCGAGGTCGTGGGAGACCCAGTACTTC. Combining the CDR3 with reference TRBV7-9 and TRBJ2-5 gives the whole variable domain DTGVSQNPRHKITKRGQNVTFRCDPISEHNRLYWYRQTLGQGPEFLTYFQNEAQLEKSRLLSDRFSAERPKGSFSTLEIQRTEQGDSAMYLCASSPRSWETQYFGPGTRLLVL.

This clone showed up just once. The rearrangement uses TRBV21-1 and TRBJ2-6; the table calls TRBD1, which could not be checked here. TRBV21-1 constitutes a pseudogene. This CDR3 region has 15 residues. The CDR3 region is CASSRQSSGANVLTF. CDR3 DNA sequence: TGTGCCAGCTCGAGACAAAGCTCTGGGGCCAACGTCCTGACTTTC.

The V call is TRBV5-1, the J call TRBJ1-2; no reliable D call. This CDR3 has 13 residues. Trimming left V 2 bases short and J 4 bases short, with 9 bases between. The germline CDR1 and CDR2 sequences are SGHRS and YFSETQ. Written as DNA, the CDR3 is TGCGCCAGCAGCTTCGATGACGGCTATGGCTACACCTTC. It codes for CASSFDDGYGYTF.

The chain links TRBV5-1 to TRBJ1-1; TRBD1 matches at 8 bases. J was trimmed by 12 bases and V by 4 bases; bases with no gene match: 14. Germline CDR1 and CDR2: SGHRS and YFSETQ. This CDR3 comprises 14 residues. In DNA form, the CDR3 reads TGCGCCAGCAGCCCGTCAGGGGGCCAGGAATGGTCTTTCTTT. As protein: CASSPSGGQEWSFF.

CDR3 nucleotide sequence: TGTGCCAGCTCACCATGGACTGGTGCCTATAATTCACCCCTCCACTTT. It is translated as CASSPWTGAYNSPLHF. The V call is TRBV18, the J call TRBJ1-6; D not certain. Germline-derived CDR1 and CDR2 are KGHSH and LQKENI. The CDR3 is 16 residues long. V was trimmed by 2 bases and J by 2 bases, leaving 10 bases between them.

J is TRBJ2-7 and V is TRBV9; the D is unclear. The V end lost 1 base, the J end lost 5 bases, and 13 bases lay between the germline ends. This CDR3 has 14 residues. Germline V gives CDR1 SGDLS, CDR2 YYNGEE. CDR3 protein: CASSVRPKSNEQYF. The CDR3 region has the DNA TGTGCCAGCAGCGTAAGGCCCAAATCCAACGAGCAGTACTTC.

The chain joins TRBV9 to TRBJ1-1; D gene unclear. The V end lost 3 bases, the J end lost 1 base, and 10 bases lay between the germline ends. This CDR3 has 14 amino acids. In germline, CDR1 is SGDLS, CDR2 YYNGEE. CDR3 residues: CASSGTTRNTEAFF. CDR3 sequence (DNA): TGTGCCAGCAGCGGGACTACCCGGAACACTGAAGCTTTCTTT.

The chain couples TRBV7-2 to TRBJ2-3, with D tentatively TRBD1 (6 bases). Germline V gene data show CDR1 as SGHTA and CDR2 as FQGNSA. Between the trimmed V and J ends, which lost 5 bases and 1 base, there was a span of 16 bases. CDR3 length: 16 residues. CDR3 bases: TGTGCCAGCAGCGTAAAAGGGACAACCGGCACAGATACGCAGTATTTT. It is translated as CASSVKGTTGTDTQYF.